Listed here are 20 T cell receptor beta chains from one sample, sequenced in a study of graft-versus-host responses after intestinal transplantation. Assay used: immunoSEQ multiplex PCR; TCRdb lists only in-frame clones, some missing. The sample includes about 69,000 clones, 80% to 95% seen only once; the top ten take roughly 6.7%. The sample consisted of bone marrow, taken 734 days after intestinal transplantation. These receptor sequences come from a human patient who received an intestinal transplant, so some T cells may come from the graft donor.

The rearrangement joins TRBV7-3 to TRBJ2-1, with 11 bases matching TRBD1. This CDR3 contains 15 residues. Germline lookup yields CDR1 SGHTA and CDR2 FQGTGA. V trimming: 6 bases; J trimming: 5 bases; junction bases outside the gene matches: 6. The chain's CDR3 is CASRGGQGANNEQFF. CDR3 sequence (DNA): TGTGCCAGCAGGGGCGGACAGGGGGCCAACAATGAGCAGTTCTTC.

In nucleotides, the CDR3 is TGTGCCAGCAGCCTAACAGGGTTGGGGGACGGGGAGACCCAGTACTTC. It codes for CASSLTGLGDGETQYF. This chain uses TRBV11-2 with TRBJ2-5, with D perhaps matching TRBD1 (6 bases). Germline V CDR1 and CDR2: SGHAT, FQNNGV. Trimming removed 5 bases from V and 5 bases from J, with 21 bases in between. The CDR3 spans 16 residues.

The chain recombines TRBV7-6 with TRBJ1-1; a possible D gene is TRBD1 (5 bases). CDR3 size: 13 residues. Deletions cut 5 bases from V and 8 bases from J, with 15 bases between. Germline V gives CDR1 SGHVS, CDR2 FNYEAQ. CDR3 nucleotide sequence: TGTGCCAGCAGCGACCTCGGGGGGAGCGAAGCTTTCTTT. This encodes CASSDLGGSEAFF. Variable domain in full (rest from reference TRBV7-6 and TRBJ1-1): GAGVSQSPRYKVTKRGQDVALRCDPISGHVSLYWYRQALGQGPEFLTYFNYEAQQDKSGLPNDRFSAERPEGSISTLTIQRTEQRDSAMYRCASSDLGGSEAFFGQGTRLTVV.

The V and J genes are TRBV5-1 and TRBJ2-5; the D is unclear. The germline CDR1 and CDR2 sequences are SGHRS and YFSETQ. This CDR3 comprises 14 residues. Trimming removed 4 bases from V and 4 bases from J, with 14 bases in between. CDR3 region: CASSHEQDGETQYF. The CDR3 DNA follows: TGCGCCAGCAGCCATGAGCAGGATGGAGAGACCCAGTACTTC.

The J gene is TRBJ1-1, the V gene TRBV7-2; D call uncertain. CDR3 length equals 13 residues. V gave up 5 bases and J gave up 0 bases, with 7 bases separating them. Germline V lookup: CDR1 SGHTA, CDR2 FQGNSA. The CDR3 DNA reads TGTGCCAGCAGCCCGTACCTGAACACTGAAGCTTTCTTT. It is translated as CASSPYLNTEAFF.

The rearrangement uses TRBV2 and TRBJ1-4; D call uncertain. Per the germline V gene, CDR1 is SNHLY and CDR2 is FYNNEI. The V end was cut by 2 bases, the J end by 2 bases, with 9 bases between. This CDR3 comprises 15 residues. DNA of the CDR3: TGTGCCAGCAGTGAAAGGGCACCTACTAATGAAAAACTGTTTTTT. Protein: CASSERAPTNEKLFF.

CDR3 in amino acids: CASSPPGSIKFGYTF. In DNA form, the CDR3 reads TGTGCCAGCTCACCCCCCGGGAGTATAAAGTTTGGCTACACCTTC. The chain employs TRBV18 and TRBJ1-2; the D is unclear. V gave up 3 bases and J gave up 7 bases, with 18 bases separating them. This CDR3 comprises 15 residues. The germline V gene encodes CDR1 KGHSH and CDR2 LQKENI.

This chain links TRBV6-5 with TRBJ1-2; D remains unclear. The V gene lost 4 bases and the J gene lost 2 bases, with 14 bases spanning the gap. CDR3 length: 15 amino acids. Germline V gene lookup returns CDR1 MNHEY and CDR2 SVGAGI. Written as DNA, the CDR3 is TGTGCCAGCAGTTCATACCGGACCCTAAACTATGGCTACACCTTC. It translates to CASSSYRTLNYGYTF.

The chain employs TRBV5-4 and TRBJ1-1; the D is unclear. CDR3 length equals 14 residues. CDR1 is SGHNT, CDR2 YYREEE, per germline (reference sequence). V lost 0 bases and J lost 1, with 7 bases in between. CDR3 DNA sequence: TGTGCCAGCAGCTTGGAGGGAGGGAACACTGAAGCTTTCTTT. Its protein product is CASSLEGGNTEAFF.

The rearrangement joins TRBV10-2 to TRBJ2-1; 7 bases are shared with TRBD1. The ends lost 10 bases at V and 4 bases at J; junction bases unmatched: 13. Germline CDR1 reads WSHSY; CDR2 reads SAAADI. The CDR3 loop spans 15 amino acids. CDR3 in amino acids: CATSDREGVYNEQFF. CDR3 bases: TGCGCCACCAGCGACAGGGAAGGGGTTTACAATGAGCAGTTCTTC.

The chain is built from TRBV7-3 and TRBJ2-1; D perhaps matches TRBD2 (6 bases). The CDR3 loop spans 16 amino acids. Trimming removed 4 bases from V and 6 bases from J, with 19 bases in between. CDR1 and CDR2 (germline): SGHTA, FQGTGA. Written as DNA, the CDR3 is TGTGCCAGCAGCTCCCAAGGGCTAGCGAATTCCAATGAGCAGTTCTTC. Its protein is CASSSQGLANSNEQFF.

This clone was seen a few times. CDR3 loop: CASSPDTEAFF. Written as DNA, the CDR3 is TGTGCCAGCAGCCCCGACACTGAAGCTTTCTTT. The V and J genes are TRBV2 and TRBJ1-1; D remains unclear. Germline assignment: CDR1 SNHLY and CDR2 FYNNEI. The V and J ends lost 6 bases and 3 bases respectively, with 5 bases between them. This CDR3 spans 11 amino acids. Full variable domain (missing parts from reference TRBV2 and TRBJ1-1): EPEVTQTPSHQVTQMGQEVILRCVPISNHLYFYWYRQILGQKVEFLVSFYNNEISEKSEIFDDQFSVERPDGSNFTLKIRSTKLEDSAMYFCASSPDTEAFFGQGTRLTVV.

The rearrangement links TRBV9 to TRBJ2-3; the match to TRBD1 covers 7 bases. The CDR3 extends over 16 amino acids. V dropped 4 bases and J dropped 0; count of bases not matched to a gene: 8. Germline-derived CDR1 and CDR2 are SGDLS and YYNGEE. The CDR3 spells CASSRPRDSSTDTQYF. The CDR3 DNA is TGTGCCAGCAGCCGGCCCCGGGACAGCAGCACAGATACGCAGTATTTT.

Comments on this clone: Distinct nucleotide sequences in the sample also encode this CDR3. V is TRBV30 and J is TRBJ2-1, with D possibly being TRBD2 (6 bases). This CDR3 has 14 amino acids. Germline loops: CDR1 GTSNPN, CDR2 SVGIG (reference sequence). V dropped 4 bases and J dropped 8 bases, with 18 bases sitting between them. CDR3 sequence (DNA): TGTGCCTGGATCCGGGACGGGAGAGGGTATGAGCAGTTCTTC. Residues: CAWIRDGRGYEQFF.

The chain joins TRBV29-1 to TRBJ2-7; 11 bases are shared with TRBD1. The germline CDR1 and CDR2 sequences are SQVTM and ANQGSEA. The CDR3 totals 17 residues. With 5 bases clipped from V and 4 bases from J, the junction kept 16 bases outside the gene matches. CDR3: CSVMTPRGQGARYEQYF. The CDR3 region has the DNA TGCAGCGTTATGACCCCTCGCGGACAGGGGGCGCGTTACGAGCAGTACTTC.

V usage is TRBV7-3 and J usage is TRBJ2-7; D unresolved. The V gene lost 4 bases and the J gene lost 1 base, with 8 bases spanning the gap. The germline gives CDR1 SGHTA, CDR2 FQGTGA. CDR3 length: 13 amino acids. CDR3 in DNA: TGTGCCAGCAGCTCTGGGCCATCCTACGAGCAGTACTTC. It specifies CASSSGPSYEQYF.

This sequence joins TRBV5-1 and TRBJ2-1; 11 nucleotides match TRBD2. This CDR3 is built from 17 residues. Looked up from germline, CDR1 is SGHRS and CDR2 is YFSETQ. V was pared by 3 bases and J by 0 bases, with 5 bases of the junction left unmatched. The CDR3 region has the DNA TGCGCCAGCAGCTCTCAAGGGACTAGCGGCTCCTACAATGAGCAGTTCTTC. This gives the protein CASSSQGTSGSYNEQFF.

The chain is built from TRBV7-9 and TRBJ1-5, with D tentatively TRBD1 (5 bases). The CDR3 sequence is 17 residues long. The germline V gene encodes CDR1 SEHNR and CDR2 FQNEAQ (reference sequence). Trimming left V 5 bases short and J 2 bases short, with 19 bases between. The CDR3 protein is CASSPSWGTDGNQPQHF. The CDR3 bases are TGTGCCAGCAGCCCATCATGGGGGACTGACGGCAATCAGCCCCAGCATTTT.

This clone was counted a single time. This chain uses TRBV5-4 with TRBJ2-1; TRBD1 matches at 8 bases. Germline assignment: CDR1 SGHNT and CDR2 YYREEE (reference sequence). CDR3 length: 15 amino acids. The V segment lost 5 bases and the J segment 6 bases; nucleotides outside the gene matches: 10. The CDR3 sequence: CASRNQGALGNEQFF. For the CDR3, the DNA is TGTGCCAGCAGGAACCAGGGGGCGCTAGGCAATGAGCAGTTCTTC.

V is TRBV7-2 and J is TRBJ1-2, with D hard to call. Between the trimmed V and J ends, which lost 5 bases and 2 bases, there was a span of 15 bases. This CDR3 spans 15 amino acids. Germline loops: CDR1 SGHTA, CDR2 FQGNSA. The CDR3 region has the DNA TGTGCCAGCAGCCCTACCGCTGACACAAACTATGGCTACACCTTC. This sequence encodes CASSPTADTNYGYTF.